These 32 T cell receptor beta chains were all obtained from the same sample, sequenced in a study of spatial heterogeneity in lung cancer. TCRdb independently ran MiXCR on the 5' RACE reads; one entry per CDR3 protein. The data hold about 42,000 distinct CDR3 sequences, with under 7.5% observed a single time. Time point of the sample: sample taken at primary tumor resection. The sequencing used PBMCs, collected at surgery. The origin of the receptors is a female donor with early-stage non-small cell lung cancer.

This clonotype has a handful of counts. The chain is built from TRBV7-2 and TRBJ1-2, with TRBD1 as a possible D gene (5 bases). CDR3 length equals 16 residues. Trimming removed 2 bases at V and 3 bases at J, with 16 bases between. The germline gives CDR1 SGHTA, CDR2 FQGNSA. The CDR3 reads CASSLRPGTDHYGYTF. In DNA form, the CDR3 reads TGTGCCAGCAGCTTACGTCCCGGGACGGATCACTATGGCTACACCTTC.

The chain recombines TRBV12-3 or TRBV12-4 with TRBJ1-1, with TRBD1 identical over 9 bases. The CDR3 sequence is 15 residues long. Germline trimming cut 3 bases from V and 2 bases from J; bases unmatched to any gene: 4. CDR3 DNA sequence: TGTGCCAGCAGTTTGCGGACAGGGGTTAACACTGAAGCTTTCTTT. Translating gives CASSLRTGVNTEAFF.

This clonotype came up many times. V and J are TRBV7-2 and TRBJ2-3; D is undetermined. Germline V gives CDR1 SGHTA, CDR2 FQGNSA. CDR3 length: 12 amino acids. The ends were cut back, 2 bases at V and 5 bases at J, with 5 bases in the middle. The CDR3 bases are TGTGCCAGCAGCTTATTAGGAGATACGCAGTATTTT. Translated, it gives CASSLLGDTQYF.

This clonotype was found many times. The chain is built from TRBV5-1 and TRBJ2-3; 9 bases are a match to TRBD1. From germline, CDR1 is SGHRS and CDR2 YFSETQ. This CDR3 is 14 amino acids long. V lost 3 bases to trimming and J lost 5 bases; unmatched junction nucleotides: 4. CDR3: CASSSGTGRDTQYF. Written as DNA, the CDR3 is TGCGCCAGCAGCTCCGGGACAGGGAGAGATACGCAGTATTTT.

The rearrangement uses TRBV5-1 and TRBJ1-4; D call uncertain. The CDR3 is 13 amino acids. Per germline, CDR1 SGHRS and CDR2 YFSETQ. V was trimmed by 4 bases and J by 0 bases, leaving 4 bases between them. The CDR3 region is CASSASTNEKLFF. The CDR3 nucleotides are TGCGCCAGCAGCGCTTCAACTAATGAAAAACTGTTTTTT.

This clonotype was picked up a small number of times. This sequence joins TRBV7-9 and TRBJ1-2; the D is unclear. The CDR3 has 13 amino acids. V shed 2 bases and J shed 6 bases, with 10 bases lying between them. CDR1 SEHNR and CDR2 FQNEAQ come from the germline V gene (reference sequence). The CDR3 coding sequence is TGTGCCAGCAGCTTAACCGCTCCTGATGGCTACACCTTC. Amino acid sequence: CASSLTAPDGYTF.

This clonotype was counted at least ten times. The chain is built from TRBV5-1 and TRBJ2-2, with D unresolved. The CDR3 contains 14 residues. Germline V gene sequence: CDR1 SGHRS, CDR2 YFSETQ. V dropped 1 base and J dropped 0 bases, with 4 bases sitting between them. CDR3 residues: CASSLLTNTGELFF. For the CDR3, the DNA is TGCGCCAGCAGCTTGTTAACGAACACCGGGGAGCTGTTTTTT. The variable domain in full, with the rest retrieved from reference TRBV5-1 and TRBJ2-2, is KAGVTQTPRYLIKTRGQQVTLSCSPISGHRSVSWYQQTPGQGLQFLFEYFSETQRNKGNFPGRFSGRQFSNSRSEMNVSTLELGDSALYLCASSLLTNTGELFFGEGSRLTVL.

V gene TRBV12-3 or TRBV12-4 combines with J gene TRBJ2-7, with 7 bases that match TRBD2. The V gene end was trimmed by 5 bases and the J gene end by 7 bases; junction bases not matched to a gene: 11. The length of the CDR3 is 14 residues. This chain's CDR3 is CASSPRTRPTEQYF. As DNA, the CDR3 is TGTGCCAGCAGTCCCCGGACTAGACCCACGGAGCAGTACTTC.

A few counts support this clonotype. The chain combines TRBV28 with TRBJ2-1; TRBD2 matches at 10 bases. V trimming: 8 bases; J trimming: 3 bases; junction bases outside the gene matches: 4. The CDR3 consists of 14 residues. CDR1 and CDR2 (germline): MDHEN, SYDVKM. DNA for the CDR3: TGTGCCAGCGTAAGCGGGGGGGTCTACAATGAGCAGTTCTTC. The encoded protein is CASVSGGVYNEQFF.

This clonotype was detected a few times. The chain has TRBV10-3 and TRBJ1-5, with unresolved D. The germline V gene has CDR1 ENHRY and CDR2 SYGVKD. V lost 5 bases and J lost 1, with 6 bases in between. This CDR3 is 13 amino acids long. CDR3 sequence (DNA): TGTGCCATCAGTTACAGCAGCAATCAGCCCCAGCATTTT. Residues: CAISYSSNQPQHF.

Many counts were recorded for this clonotype. V usage is TRBV9 and J usage is TRBJ2-5; TRBD1 might be the D (6 bases). Between the trimmed V and J ends, which lost 0 bases and 2 bases, there was a span of 8 bases. Germline V CDR1 and CDR2: SGDLS, YYNGEE. There are 14 residues in the CDR3. CDR3 nucleotide sequence: TGTGCCAGCAGCGTAGGGACAGCTCAAGAGACCCAGTACTTC. Amino acid sequence: CASSVGTAQETQYF.

This clonotype was seen many times. CDR3 DNA sequence: TGTGCCAGCAGCAAGACAGGGATCACTGAAGCTTTCTTT. This codes for CASSKTGITEAFF. The J gene is TRBJ1-1, the V gene TRBV7-8; the match to TRBD1 covers 7 bases. The CDR3 extends over 13 amino acids. V was clipped by 5 bases and J by 4 bases; unmatched bases: 4. Per germline, CDR1 SGHVS and CDR2 FQNEAQ.

CDR3 nucleotide sequence: TGTGCCAGCAGCTTAACCCCCGGGACGGTAAACAATGAGCAGTTCTTC. Amino acids: CASSLTPGTVNNEQFF. The rearrangement links TRBV5-5 to TRBJ2-1; tentatively, D is TRBD1 or TRBD2 (5 bases each). This CDR3 is built from 16 residues. Germline CDR1 SGHKS, CDR2 YYEKEE (reference sequence). Trimming took 2 bases from V and 5 from J, leaving 17 bases between them.

This clonotype has ten or more counts. This chain connects TRBV7-2 to TRBJ2-5; a possible D gene is TRBD1 (7 bases). The CDR3 is 13 residues long. Looked up from germline, CDR1 is SGHTA and CDR2 is FQGNSA. V lost 5 bases, J lost 7 bases, and 14 bases lay in between. The DNA for the CDR3 is TGTGCCAGCAGCCCTGACCAGGGGGGGACCCAGTACTTC. The encoded protein is CASSPDQGGTQYF.

This clonotype was recorded many times. The chain joins TRBV3-1 to TRBJ2-2; D is possibly TRBD1 (6 bases). The ends were cut back, 4 bases at V and 2 bases at J, with 14 bases in the middle. Germline V lookup: CDR1 LGHDT, CDR2 YNNKEL (reference sequence). There are 16 residues in the CDR3. The CDR3 loop is CASSPHGTRNTGELFF. CDR3 coding DNA: TGTGCCAGCAGCCCCCATGGGACAAGAAACACCGGGGAGCTGTTTTTT.

This clonotype was found many times. The rearrangement joins TRBV6-2 or TRBV6-3 to TRBJ2-6; no definite D call. V was pared by 2 bases and J by 9 bases, with 8 bases between. Germline values: CDR1 MNHEY, CDR2 SVGEGT. This CDR3 comprises 13 residues. The DNA of the CDR3 is TGTGCCAGCAGTTACAGGGTAGGCAACGTCCTGACTTTC. Its protein product is CASSYRVGNVLTF.

This clonotype was counted many times. This chain uses TRBV24-1 with TRBJ1-5; D is undetermined. Germline CDR1 is KGHDR and CDR2 is SFDVKD. Trimming stripped 3 bases from V and 1 base from J, with 6 bases between. CDR3 length equals 14 residues. The CDR3 sequence is CATSDGLSNQPQHF. The CDR3 coding sequence is TGTGCCACCAGTGATGGACTCAGCAATCAGCCCCAGCATTTT.

At least ten counts were recorded for this clonotype. The rearrangement uses TRBV6-6 and TRBJ2-5; 9 bases are a match to TRBD2. Germline loops: CDR1 MNHNY, CDR2 SVGAGI (reference sequence). This CDR3 is 15 amino acids long. Losses at the gene ends were 0 bases for V and 4 bases for J; bases not matched to a gene: 3. CDR3 nucleotide sequence: TGTGCCAGCAGTTACTCGAGCGGGGGGTCAGAGACCCAGTACTTC. Amino acids: CASSYSSGGSETQYF.

This clonotype has just a few counts. The chain employs TRBV27 and TRBJ1-2; D remains unclear. Germline V lookup: CDR1 MNHEY, CDR2 SMNVEV (reference sequence). Deletions cut 5 bases from V and 1 base from J, with 8 bases between. This CDR3 comprises 13 residues. The CDR3 DNA reads as TGTGCCAGCAGTCCGACACTTAACTATGGCTACACCTTC. Its translation is CASSPTLNYGYTF.

This clonotype occurred a few times. The chain is built from TRBV5-1 and TRBJ2-1; perhaps TRBD2 as D (6 bases). The V gene lost 5 bases and the J gene lost 8 bases, with 14 bases spanning the gap. The CDR3 runs 13 residues. The germline V gene encodes CDR1 SGHRS and CDR2 YFSETQ. This CDR3 reads CASRDLSGDEQFF. CDR3 DNA sequence: TGCGCCAGCAGAGACCTCTCGGGGGATGAGCAGTTCTTC. The whole variable domain, remainder taken from reference TRBV5-1 and TRBJ2-1, is KAGVTQTPRYLIKTRGQQVTLSCSPISGHRSVSWYQQTPGQGLQFLFEYFSETQRNKGNFPGRFSGRQFSNSRSEMNVSTLELGDSALYLCASRDLSGDEQFFGPGTRLTVL.

This rearrangement joins TRBV30 to TRBJ1-1; 7 bases align to TRBD1. The V segment lost 0 bases and the J segment 5 bases; nucleotides outside the gene matches: 6. The CDR3 is made up of 14 amino acids. Germline assignment: CDR1 GTSNPN and CDR2 SVGIG (reference sequence). Written as DNA, the CDR3 is TGTGCCTGGAGTGTAGGCAGGGGGAGTACTGAAGCTTTCTTT. Translated, it gives CAWSVGRGSTEAFF. The entire variable domain, with the rest obtained from reference TRBV30 and TRBJ1-1, is as follows: SQTIHQWPATLVQPVGSPLSLECTVEGTSNPNLYWYRQAAGRGLQLLFYSVGIGQISSEVPQNLSASRPQDRQFILSSKKLLLSDSGFYLCAWSVGRGSTEAFFGQGTRLTVV.

This clonotype showed up many times. The chain is built from TRBV21-1 and TRBJ2-7; TRBD1, the D gene given by the table, was not confirmed from the DNA. TRBV21-1 constitutes a pseudogene. The CDR3 extends over 15 amino acids. The DNA for the CDR3 is TGTGCCAGCAGCGGATGGTGGGACCCGTCCTACGAGCAGTACTTC. It specifies CASSGWWDPSYEQYF.

The chain has TRBV12-3 or TRBV12-4 and TRBJ2-1; D may be TRBD1 or TRBD2 (5 bases each). Trimming took off 3 bases at V and 6 bases at J, with 21 bases between the two ends. This CDR3 spans 17 amino acids. The CDR3 here is CASSFLRGSERSNEQFF. The CDR3 coding sequence is TGTGCCAGCAGTTTTCTTCGGGGCAGTGAGAGGTCCAATGAGCAGTTCTTC.

This clonotype was seen repeatedly, ten times or more. The J gene is TRBJ2-2, the V gene TRBV9; 7 nucleotides align to TRBD2. J gave up 5 bases and V 0 bases, and 7 bases lay outside the gene matches. The germline V gene has CDR1 SGDLS and CDR2 YYNGEE. This CDR3 comprises 16 residues. The CDR3 DNA sequence: TGTGCCAGCAGCGTAGACGGTGGACTAGTGACCGGGGAGCTGTTTTTT. As protein: CASSVDGGLVTGELFF.

A few counts support this clonotype. The chain uses TRBV7-2 and TRBJ2-2; 11 nucleotides match TRBD2. V was pared by 7 bases and J by 6 bases, with 4 bases of the junction left unmatched. The length of the CDR3 is 14 residues. CDR1 SGHTA and CDR2 FQGNSA come from the germline V gene. The CDR3 nucleotides are TGTGCCAGCACCTCACTAGCGGGGGCCGGGGAGCTGTTTTTT. Encoded protein: CASTSLAGAGELFF.

There are many counts of this clonotype. The J gene is TRBJ2-5, the V gene TRBV7-3, with TRBD1 as a possible D gene (5 bases). Germline CDR1 is SGHTA and CDR2 is FQGTGA. This CDR3 region has 15 residues. The ends were cut back, 4 bases at V and 2 bases at J, with 14 bases in the middle. DNA for the CDR3: TGTGCCAGCAGCTCGATCGGTGGGGCTCAAGAGACCCAGTACTTC. Translated: CASSSIGGAQETQYF.

This clonotype was counted ten times or more. The CDR3 region has the DNA TGTGCCAGCAGTTATGGGCAGAACAATCAGCCCCAGCATTTT. This gives the protein CASSYGQNNQPQHF. V is TRBV6-5 and J is TRBJ1-5; D gene ambiguous. Trimming took off 3 bases at V and 3 bases at J, with 9 bases between the two ends. Germline CDR1 MNHEY, CDR2 SVGAGI. The CDR3 is made up of 14 amino acids.

The chain couples TRBV7-9 to TRBJ1-2, with D possibly being TRBD1 (6 bases). Trimming stripped 1 base from V and 3 bases from J, with 9 bases between. Germline-derived CDR1 and CDR2 are SEHNR and FQNEAQ (reference sequence). The length of the CDR3 is 14 residues. The CDR3 coding sequence is TGTGCCAGCAGCTTAGAGGACAGCGACTATGGCTACACCTTC. Amino acid sequence: CASSLEDSDYGYTF.

The V call is TRBV29-1, the J call TRBJ2-7; 7 nucleotides align to TRBD2. The CDR3 consists of 12 residues. The J segment lost 2 bases and the V segment lost 4 bases, leaving 2 bases of the junction unmatched. Germline V gene sequence: CDR1 SQVTM, CDR2 ANQGSEA. CDR3 residues: CSVGEGTYEQYF. The CDR3 DNA sequence: TGCAGCGTTGGGGAGGGGACCTACGAGCAGTACTTC.

The chain employs TRBV5-1 and TRBJ1-1; 8 bases are a match to TRBD1. CDR1 and CDR2 from the germline V gene are SGHRS and YFSETQ. After removal of 4 bases from V and 4 bases from J, the junction contained 3 bases not matched to a gene. The CDR3 spans 13 residues. Here the CDR3 DNA reads TGCGCCAGCAGCCAGGGGGCTGGCACTGAAGCTTTCTTT. It translates to CASSQGAGTEAFF.

This chain connects TRBV19 to TRBJ1-2; no definite D call. The CDR3 runs 14 residues. V lost 3 bases to trimming and J lost 0 bases, with 8 bases between them. The V gene's germline CDR1 is LNHDA and CDR2 SQIVND (reference sequence). This CDR3 reads CASSIYPANYGYTF. As DNA, the CDR3 is TGTGCCAGTAGTATTTATCCAGCTAACTATGGCTACACCTTC.

The sample holds a few counts of this clonotype. The rearrangement uses TRBV5-1 and TRBJ2-3, with 8 bases matching TRBD1. The CDR3 totals 14 residues. Germline V gene data show CDR1 as SGHRS and CDR2 as YFSETQ. With V trimmed by 0 bases and J by 3 bases, 0 bases remained unmatched. Written as DNA, the CDR3 is TGCGCCAGCAGCTTGGGGGACAGGACAGATACGCAGTATTTT. This sequence encodes CASSLGDRTDTQYF.